This T cell receptor (beta chain) is drawn from a study of T cell responses to AZD1222 COVID-19 vaccine. Germline CDR1 and CDR2: SGHRS and YFSETQ. The CDR3 spans 16 residues. Trimming took 2 bases from V and 4 from J; bases not matched to a gene: 9. The method was immunoSEQ multiplex PCR; TCRdb's version includes in-frame clones alone and lacks a portion of them. This table holds about 69,000 clones, about four fifths found once. As concerns this clone: Its antigen is as yet unknown.

Whole-study results and caveats: Rises in breadth and depth of Spike-specific TCRs came after two AZD1222 doses. Baseline seropositivity occurred in only a handful of AZD1222 recipients.

This TCR came from an adult who received the AZD1222 COVID-19 vaccine. This specimen consisted of peripheral blood, obtained 28 days after the second AZD1222 dose. The chain joins TRBV5-1 to TRBJ1-2, with 9 bases aligning to TRBD1. The CDR3 is CASSLGQGTSVYGYTF. CDR3 nucleotides: TGCGCCAGCAGCTTAGGACAGGGGACCAGTGTCTATGGCTACACCTTC. The variable domain in full, with the rest retrieved from reference TRBV5-1 and TRBJ1-2, is KAGVTQTPRYLIKTRGQQVTLSCSPISGHRSVSWYQQTPGQGLQFLFEYFSETQRNKGNFPGRFSGRQFSNSRSEMNVSTLELGDSALYLCASSLGQGTSVYGYTFGSGTRLTVV.